The clone carrying this T cell receptor beta chain was seen more than once but under ten times. The length of the CDR3 is 14 residues. Germline CDR1 and CDR2: SNHLY and FYNNEI. Trimming removed 6 bases from V and 2 bases from J, with 11 bases in between. This entry is derived from a study of blood T cell repertoires in COVID-19. About the research overall: Samples of COVID-19 (acute and convalescent) were obtained from the United States, Italy and Spain. Sample material is recorded as cDNA or gDNA derived from T cells, B-cell-depleted T cells, or PBMCs.

In the original analysis: For nucleated cells, counts were estimated from reference gene primer amplification. The repertoire was sequenced with immunoSEQ multiplex PCR; TCRdb's copy has only in-frame clones and lacks some. From that table come the V and J calls and clone size; the DNA was used to work out D and trimming. The table includes approximately 190,000 clones, roughly 80% detected once. This sequence originates from a man between 25 and 39 years old with active or convalescent COVID-19. The sequencing sample was made of peripheral blood. V is TRBV2 and J is TRBJ1-5; a possible D gene is TRBD1 (6 bases). CDR3 nucleotide sequence: TGTGCCAGCAGCCAGGACAGTGGCAATCAGCCCCAGCATTTT. It translates to CASSQDSGNQPQHF.